This TCR beta chain was captured in a study of lymphopenia after photon versus proton radiotherapy. The V gene's germline CDR1 is SGHRS and CDR2 YFSETQ. Trimming took off 0 bases at V and 8 bases at J, with 5 bases between the two ends. This CDR3 comprises 11 residues. Study-wide results and limits: A bigger post-nadir fall in TCR diversity correlated inversely with survival time in deceased patients. Proton therapy kept repertoires fairly stable, unlike photons, which gained effector/memory cells. Only patients who died were analyzed for survival; proton advantage is unproven.

On this clone itself: Its antigen is unknown.

Libraries were prepared by immunoSEQ multiplex PCR; TCRdb keeps only in-frame clonotypes and omits some of them. This sample has 150,000 to 200,000 clones; about 88% occur once, and the top ten carry roughly 4.7%. The chain carries TRBV5-1 and TRBJ1-1, with D unclear. This receptor was obtained from a man aged 50 to 59 with gastric cancer. Material: peripheral blood, obtained from a patient treated with photon-based radiotherapy. CDR3 coding DNA: TGCGCCAGCAGCTTGGGGCTGGAAGCTTTCTTT. Translation: CASSLGLEAFF.